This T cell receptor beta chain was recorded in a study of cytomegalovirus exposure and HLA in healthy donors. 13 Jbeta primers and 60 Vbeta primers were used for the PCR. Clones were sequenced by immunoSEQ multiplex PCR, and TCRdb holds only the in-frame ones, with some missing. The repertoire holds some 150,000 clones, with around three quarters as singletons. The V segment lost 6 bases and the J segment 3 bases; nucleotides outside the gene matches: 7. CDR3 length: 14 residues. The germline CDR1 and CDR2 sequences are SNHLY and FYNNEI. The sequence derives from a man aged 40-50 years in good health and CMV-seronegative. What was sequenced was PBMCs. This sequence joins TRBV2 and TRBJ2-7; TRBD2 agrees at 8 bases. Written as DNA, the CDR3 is TGTGCCAGCAGATCTACGGGAGGGATCTACGAGCAGTACTTC. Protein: CASRSTGGIYEQYF.